Listed below are T cell receptor beta chains from one sample, sequenced in a study of regulatory T cells in long-lasting Graves disease. In TCRdb, the multiplex PCR reads were re-called with MiXCR into one record per CDR3 protein. The data show about 560,000 distinct CDR3 sequences, approximately 16% seen once. These data were likewise used in another study, on T cells in Graves' hyperthyroidism and ophthalmopathy.

The sequencing here drew on peripheral blood mononuclear cells (PBMCs), taken at new diagnosis, from a patient treated with antithyroid drugs. Source of these receptors: a man aged 18 to 29 with Graves disease. Both conserved end residues are part of each CDR3. The D gene is left open where the match is weak. Some rows mark clone size as missing; the rest say once, few, many or name a class of expanded clone.

CDR3 protein: CAISSPLSYNEQFF
D gene: .
V gene: TRBV10-3
clone size: .
J gene: TRBJ2-1

CDR3 protein: CSARATGGKNTGELFF
D gene: TRBD1
V gene: TRBV20-1
clone size: .
J gene: TRBJ2-2

CDR3 protein: CASSHFKHPSLDQQYF
D gene: .
V gene: TRBV3-1
clone size: few
J gene: TRBJ2-7

CDR3 protein: CSARGQGNYGYTF
D gene: TRBD1
V gene: TRBV20-1
clone size: .
J gene: TRBJ1-2

CDR3 protein: CSARDKSETQYF
D gene: .
V gene: TRBV20-1
clone size: many
J gene: TRBJ2-5

CDR3 protein: CSARRYGLGDNEQFF
D gene: .
V gene: TRBV20-1
clone size: many
J gene: TRBJ2-1

CDR3 protein: CASSQGQGEQYF
D gene: .
V gene: TRBV3-1
clone size: many
J gene: TRBJ2-7

CDR3 protein: CAIGGMSYEQYF
D gene: .
V gene: TRBV10-3
clone size: .
J gene: TRBJ2-7

CDR3 protein: CASSSGRRANYGYTF
D gene: .
V gene: TRBV11-2
clone size: many
J gene: TRBJ1-2

CDR3 protein: CASSLQGASGANVLTF
D gene: TRBD1
V gene: TRBV11-2
clone size: many
J gene: TRBJ2-6

CDR3 protein: CASSLESLGMNTEAFF
D gene: .
V gene: TRBV5-1
clone size: many
J gene: TRBJ1-1

CDR3 protein: CASSKDRGEQETQYF
D gene: TRBD1
V gene: TRBV6-1
clone size: few
J gene: TRBJ2-5

CDR3 protein: CASTTSRQGSYNEQFF
D gene: TRBD1
V gene: TRBV5-4
clone size: few
J gene: TRBJ2-1

CDR3 protein: CASSPTGRPGYTF
D gene: .
V gene: TRBV7-2
clone size: .
J gene: TRBJ1-2

CDR3 protein: CASSPPNRGYEQYF
D gene: TRBD1
V gene: TRBV12-3/TRBV12-4
clone size: .
J gene: TRBJ2-7

CDR3 protein: CASSSSVRNSYEQYF
D gene: .
V gene: TRBV11-2
clone size: many
J gene: TRBJ2-7

CDR3 protein: CASSQENVSGAYEQYF
D gene: .
V gene: TRBV14
clone size: .
J gene: TRBJ2-7

CDR3 protein: CAWSRLAGTYYEQYF
D gene: TRBD2
V gene: TRBV30
clone size: many
J gene: TRBJ2-7

CDR3 protein: CASSSPGGEGRGEKLFF
D gene: .
V gene: TRBV11-2
clone size: .
J gene: TRBJ1-4

CDR3 protein: CASSLAYGTGVTEAFF
D gene: TRBD1
V gene: TRBV5-1
clone size: many
J gene: TRBJ1-1

CDR3 protein: CASIPRTYGGSYGYTF
D gene: .
V gene: TRBV2
clone size: many
J gene: TRBJ1-2

CDR3 protein: CASSSPLRGTGIIGDTQYF
D gene: TRBD1
V gene: TRBV28
clone size: many
J gene: TRBJ2-3

CDR3 protein: CASSSQTNTEAFF
D gene: .
V gene: TRBV19
clone size: .
J gene: TRBJ1-1

CDR3 protein: CASSPHPRASNNEQFF
D gene: .
V gene: TRBV6-1
clone size: .
J gene: TRBJ2-1

CDR3 protein: CASSIPRYGDNEQFF
D gene: .
V gene: TRBV28
clone size: many
J gene: TRBJ2-1

CDR3 protein: CASRNTQGGSAEAFF
D gene: .
V gene: TRBV12-3/TRBV12-4
clone size: many
J gene: TRBJ1-1

CDR3 protein: CASSLRQGAAGELFF
D gene: TRBD1
V gene: TRBV12-3/TRBV12-4
clone size: .
J gene: TRBJ2-2

CDR3 protein: CASSEGTSGRGAVQYF
D gene: TRBD2
V gene: TRBV6-1
clone size: once
J gene: .

CDR3 protein: CASSYNSGSGNTIYF
D gene: .
V gene: TRBV6-9
clone size: .
J gene: TRBJ1-3

CDR3 protein: CASSLQGLGYEQYF
D gene: .
V gene: TRBV13
clone size: .
J gene: TRBJ2-7

CDR3 protein: CASSYSRATGELFF
D gene: .
V gene: TRBV6-5
clone size: many
J gene: TRBJ2-2

CDR3 protein: CAWGDHEQFF
D gene: .
V gene: TRBV30
clone size: many
J gene: TRBJ2-1

CDR3 protein: CSADRKNRGGYTF
D gene: .
V gene: TRBV20-1
clone size: .
J gene: TRBJ1-2

CDR3 protein: CSARSTGGYEQYF
D gene: TRBD1
V gene: TRBV20-1
clone size: few
J gene: TRBJ2-7

CDR3 protein: CATTGGGQGFEQFF
D gene: TRBD2
V gene: TRBV10-3
clone size: few
J gene: TRBJ2-1

CDR3 protein: CASRPSGDHNEQFF
D gene: TRBD2
V gene: TRBV6-1
clone size: many
J gene: TRBJ2-1

CDR3 protein: CASSGGSDEQYF
D gene: TRBD2
V gene: TRBV12-3/TRBV12-4
clone size: many
J gene: TRBJ2-7

CDR3 protein: CAWSVDNSNQPQHF
D gene: .
V gene: TRBV30
clone size: many
J gene: TRBJ1-5

CDR3 protein: CASSPVEPGTGELFF
D gene: .
V gene: TRBV5-5
clone size: .
J gene: TRBJ2-2